This entry is about one T cell receptor (beta chain). Its specificity is unknown. One tube held mixed TRB-A and TRB-B primer pools for touch-down PCR. TCRdb reanalyzed the multiplex PCR reads and collapses them to one entry per CDR3 protein, without DNA. Here the sample table reports under 9,500 distinct CDR3 sequences. These data belong to a study of T cell clusters in autoimmune cytopenias. Study-level results: Primary autoimmune cytopenia patients appeared to lack physiological T cell clusters present in healthy donors. TRB repertoire shifts in secondary cytopenia and chronic lymphocytic leukemia mostly reflected lymphoma, not autoimmunity. The T cell clusters came from computational analysis alone and lack functional validation.

Roughly 38,000 genome equivalents of blood DNA were amplified for TRB. The CDR3 covers 16 residues. The germline V gene has CDR1 SGHDT and CDR2 YYEEEE. V is TRBV5-6 and J is TRBJ1-1. This clonotype originated in a human donor with an autoimmune cytopenia or autoimmune hepatitis (not recorded which). The sample comprised peripheral blood. CDR3 loop: CASSPVATGPNTEAFF.